This paragraph covers one T cell receptor beta chain sequence. This clonotype was seen many times. The target of this receptor is not known. Per-base qualities were not stored, and no clone one base away is much larger. The treatment or condition tag for this specimen amounts to: live attenuated yellow fever vaccine strain. A standard Ficoll-Paque protocol was used to isolate PBMCs from peripheral blood. Dynabeads CD4 and CD8 positive selection kits were used to isolate CD4 and CD8 T-cell fractions. TriZol was used to extract RNA from bulk PBMCs, CD4 and CD8 fractions, and dextramer-positive and dextramer-negative fractions. Sequences SGDLS (CDR1) and YYNGEE (CDR2) are obtained from the germline V gene. V is shortened by 3 bases, J by 1 base, and the region joining them spans 17 bases. The CDR3 goes from the cysteine to the phenylalanine over 16 residues. The entry retains the CDR3 DNA only, 48 bases that are in frame from base 1.

The sample comes from a study of T cells after yellow fever vaccination (dated by TCRdb to about 2019). With respect to the entire study: Libraries from fractions with low cell numbers were prepared with the SMART-Seq v4 Ultra Low Input RNA kit. To track T-cell clones before and after primary and booster YFV17D yellow fever vaccination, bulk TCR alpha and beta repertoires were sequenced longitudinally. The cohort comprised two healthy male donors, one aged 18 to 30 and one aged 30 to 40 years. Bulk PBMC replicates and cell subsets were isolated from blood drawn at multiple timepoints before and after both primary and secondary immunization. Overall results and qualifications from the work: The secondary T-cell response was weaker than the primary response but faster, peaking on day 5 instead of day 15. Computational filtering was required because FACS-sorted repertoires could contain abundant contaminating clonotypes from the bulk population. A small share of clonotypes was detected in both CD4 and CD8 compartments, with the overlap likely arising from convergent recombination. The study included only a couple of donors, which limits how far the findings can be generalized. Most clones expanded after primary vaccination were re-detected after the booster (around 96% of CD4 and about 88% of CD8), suggesting broad memory maintenance.

TCR cDNA was synthesized by 5'RACE template switching, which introduced a universal primer site and unique molecular identifiers. cDNA synthesis was primed from both the TCR alpha and TCR beta constant segments. Two PCR steps were used to amplify libraries, with sample barcodes and sequencing adapters being added in the second step. Sequencing of libraries was performed on Illumina HiSeq 2500 (2x100 bp) or NovaSeq (2x150 bp). From the authors' description of their analysis: MIGEC was used to demultiplex reads and collapse the reads into UMI consensus sequences, and MiXCR was used for V(D)J alignment. Using edgeR on replicate PBMC samples, clonotypes were called vaccine-responding if FDR was below 0.01 and the log2 fold change was above 5 up to day 15. CD4 or CD8 identity was assigned to each bulk clonotype according to whether the clonotype was present at higher abundance in the sequenced CD4 repertoire or the sequenced CD8 repertoire. TCRdb redid the processing of the public reads, applying fastp at Q25 and MiXCR, and retained in-frame beta chains. Rows with a matching CDR3 protein are joined into one entry that keeps the most common DNA and genes. V and J calls and clone size were set by TCRdb, not the authors. For this sample there are about 50,000 distinct CDR3 sequences; roughly 7.5% appear just once. Jointly, the top ten make up 25% to 30% of the sample.

The sequence came from a man aged 18 to 29 who received the YFV17D yellow fever vaccine. Sequenced here: CD8+ T cells sorted from PBMCs, sampled around 15 days after the first yellow fever vaccination. Recombination connected TRBV9 to TRBJ2-7; TRBD2 is possibly the D segment (6 matching bases). This receptor carries the CDR3 CASSEPQTGGSYEQYF. The sequence in DNA is TGTGCCAGCAGCGAACCACAAACCGGGGGTTCCTACGAGCAGTACTTC.